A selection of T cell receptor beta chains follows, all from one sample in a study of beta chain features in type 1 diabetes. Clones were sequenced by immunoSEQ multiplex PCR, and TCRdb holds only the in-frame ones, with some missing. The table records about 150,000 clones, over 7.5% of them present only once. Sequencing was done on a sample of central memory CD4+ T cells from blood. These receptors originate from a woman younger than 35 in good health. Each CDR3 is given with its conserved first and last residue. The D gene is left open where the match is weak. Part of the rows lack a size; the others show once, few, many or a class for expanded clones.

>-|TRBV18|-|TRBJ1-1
CASSPVGGKSNTEAFF
TGTGCCAGCTCACCGGTTGGCGGCAAATCGAACACTGAAGCTTTCTTT
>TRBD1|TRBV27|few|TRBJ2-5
CASREQGAKETQYF
TGTGCCAGCAGAGAACAGGGGGCGAAAGAGACCCAGTACTTC
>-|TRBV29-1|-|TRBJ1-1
CSAVRGWGTEAFF
TGCAGCGCAGTTCGGGGTTGGGGCACTGAAGCTTTCTTT
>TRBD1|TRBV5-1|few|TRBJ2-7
CATRSGTGNYEQYF
TGCGCCACCCGTTCCGGGACAGGGAACTACGAGCAGTACTTC
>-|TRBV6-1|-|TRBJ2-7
CASSRSGAYEQYF
TGTGCCAGCAGTCGTTCGGGGGCCTACGAGCAGTACTTC
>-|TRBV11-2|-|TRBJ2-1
CASSLARGTEKIYEQFF
TGTGCCAGCAGCTTAGCACGCGGGACAGAGAAGATCTATGAGCAGTTCTTC
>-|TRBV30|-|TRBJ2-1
CAWIKTIGAEQFF
TGTGCCTGGATCAAAACTATAGGGGCTGAGCAGTTCTTC
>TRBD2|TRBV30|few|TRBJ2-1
CAWNAGGYNEQFF
TGTGCCTGGAATGCGGGAGGTTACAATGAGCAGTTCTTC
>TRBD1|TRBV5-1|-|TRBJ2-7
CASSPQGLGYEQYF
TGCGCCAGCAGCCCACAGGGGCTGGGCTACGAGCAGTACTTC
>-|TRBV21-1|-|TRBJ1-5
CASSPIEGPNQPQHF
TGTGCCAGCAGCCCGATAGAGGGCCCAAATCAGCCCCAGCATTTT
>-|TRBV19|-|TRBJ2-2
CASQSRGYTGELFF
TGTGCCAGTCAATCGAGGGGGTACACCGGGGAGCTGTTTTTT
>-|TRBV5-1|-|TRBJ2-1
CASTRDSTTNEQFF
TGCGCCAGCACCCGGGACTCGACGACCAATGAGCAGTTCTTC
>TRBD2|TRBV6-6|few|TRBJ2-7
CASRESGSPSYEQYF
TGTGCCAGCAGAGAAAGCGGGAGCCCCTCCTACGAGCAGTACTTC
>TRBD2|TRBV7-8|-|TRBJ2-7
CASSLLGRTSFSYEQYF
TGTGCCAGCAGCTTATTGGGCCGGACTAGCTTCTCCTACGAGCAGTACTTC
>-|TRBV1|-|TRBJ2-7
CTSPSRFPEQYF
TGCACCAGTCCTTCCCGGTTTCCCGAGCAGTACTTC
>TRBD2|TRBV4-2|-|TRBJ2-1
CASSPGTSGRDEQFF
TGTGCCAGCAGCCCCGGGACTAGCGGGAGAGATGAGCAGTTCTTC
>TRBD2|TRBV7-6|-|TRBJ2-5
CASSPTWGGEETQYF
TGTGCCAGCAGCCCCACGTGGGGAGGGGAAGAGACCCAGTACTTC
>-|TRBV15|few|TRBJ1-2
CATSRDRGNYGYTF
TGTGCCACCAGCAGAGATCGAGGGAACTATGGCTACACCTTC
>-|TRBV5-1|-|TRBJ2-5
CASSSGLYHRETQYF
TGCGCCAGCAGCTCTGGACTATATCATAGGGAGACCCAGTACTTC